The 20 T cell receptor beta chains in this list originate from one sample, sequenced in a study of shared T cell receptors in the human thymus. TCRdb's table, derived via immunoSEQ multiplex PCR, lists solely in-frame clones and lacks some. The table lists roughly 410,000 clones, roughly 94% of them singletons. The sequenced sample consisted of thymocytes. These receptors came from a human donor.

The CDR3 DNA reads as TGTGCCAGCAGCCTGGGGGGCACGGGTAGCAATCAGCCCCAGCATTTT. Its protein product is CASSLGGTGSNQPQHF. The chain links TRBV5-4 to TRBJ1-5, with a possible D match to TRBD1 (6 bases). The CDR3 is 16 residues long. In germline, CDR1 is SGHNT, CDR2 YYREEE (reference sequence). The V end lost 4 bases, the J end lost 0 bases, and 14 bases lay between the germline ends.

The table lists this clone with a count of one. V and J are TRBV5-6 and TRBJ2-1; 13 bases are a match to TRBD2. Germline V lookup: CDR1 SGHDT, CDR2 YYEEEE. V shed 4 bases, J shed 1 base, and the junction held 5 bases outside the gene matches. The CDR3 loop spans 17 amino acids. CDR3 nucleotide sequence: TGTGCCAGCAGCCCCCGGACTAGCGGGGGATCCTACAATGAGCAGTTCTTC. Its translation: CASSPRTSGGSYNEQFF. Full variable domain (remainder filled in from reference TRBV5-6 and TRBJ2-1): DAGVTQSPTHLIKTRGQQVTLRCSPKSGHDTVSWYQQALGQGPQFIFQYYEEEERQRGNFPDRFSGHQFPNYSSELNVNALLLGDSALYLCASSPRTSGGSYNEQFFGPGTRLTVL.

The V gene is TRBV27, the J gene TRBJ2-1; 12 bases map to TRBD1. V gave up 1 base and J gave up 7 bases; unmatched junction bases: 5. CDR3 length: 16 residues. Looked up from germline, CDR1 is MNHEY and CDR2 is SMNVEV (reference sequence). The CDR3 DNA reads TGTGCCAGCAGTTTATTCGGGACAGGGGGCGGGAATGAGCAGTTCTTC. The encoded protein is CASSLFGTGGGNEQFF.

CDR3 residues: CASSFRTGGPRTDTQYF. The DNA of the CDR3 is TGTGCCAGCAGTTTTCGGACAGGGGGCCCCCGTACAGATACGCAGTATTTT. V gene TRBV27 combines with J gene TRBJ2-3, with TRBD1 matching 11 bases. Germline CDR1 MNHEY, CDR2 SMNVEV (reference sequence). The ends lost 3 bases at V and 3 bases at J; junction bases unmatched: 8. The CDR3 is 17 amino acids.

The gene calls are TRBV4-1 and TRBJ2-7; tentatively, D is TRBD2 (6 bases). Germline CDR1 reads MGHRA; CDR2 reads YSYEKL. CDR3 size: 15 residues. Deletions cut 5 bases from V and 7 bases from J, with 21 bases between. For the CDR3, the DNA is TGCGCCAGCAGCAACCGGGACTTCGCGATGAAGGAGCAGTACTTC. Protein sequence: CASSNRDFAMKEQYF.

A note on this clone: The same CDR3 can be traced to other DNA sequences in this sample. The V gene is TRBV19, the J gene TRBJ1-5; 7 bases are shared with TRBD1. Per the germline V gene, CDR1 is LNHDA and CDR2 is SQIVND (reference sequence). This CDR3 comprises 14 residues. The V and J ends lost 5 bases and 2 bases, in that order; junction bases with no gene match: 3. The CDR3 region has the DNA TGTGCCAGTAGTCCCAGGGGGGGCAATCAGCCCCAGCATTTT. Its protein is CASSPRGGNQPQHF.

The chain links TRBV20-1 to TRBJ2-7, with D possibly matching TRBD1 (5 bases). The CDR3 sequence is 11 residues long. Trimming pared 3 bases from V and 3 bases from J, leaving 6 bases between. CDR1 DFQATT and CDR2 SNEGSKA come from the germline V gene (reference sequence). CDR3 residues: CSASRVYEQYF. In DNA, the CDR3 is TGCAGTGCTAGCAGGGTCTACGAGCAGTACTTC.

This sequence joins TRBV27 and TRBJ2-1; 16 bases are shared with TRBD2. Germline V gives CDR1 MNHEY, CDR2 SMNVEV (reference sequence). The CDR3 runs to 19 residues. With V trimmed by 7 bases and J by 2 bases, 11 bases remained unmatched. The CDR3, as DNA: TGTGCCAGCAACCAGGGACTAGCGGGAGGGCCCGAACCCTACAATGAGCAGTTCTTC. Amino acid sequence: CASNQGLAGGPEPYNEQFF.

V is TRBV5-1 and J is TRBJ2-6; the D gene is possibly TRBD1 (6 bases). V lost 0 bases and J 1 base, leaving 17 bases between the germline ends. CDR3 size: 19 residues. CDR1 SGHRS and CDR2 YFSETQ come from the germline V gene. CDR3 loop: CASSLEGHGHISGANVLTF. Written as DNA, the CDR3 is TGCGCCAGCAGCTTGGAGGGACACGGACATATATCTGGGGCCAACGTCCTGACTTTC.

The chain uses TRBV5-1 and TRBJ2-1; TRBD2 is a possible D gene (6 bases). Trimming took 1 base from V and 5 from J, leaving 13 bases between them. CDR3 size: 15 residues. The germline V gene encodes CDR1 SGHRS and CDR2 YFSETQ. The CDR3 nucleotides are TGCGCCAGCAGCTTGTACGGGAGCGGCGACAATGAGCAGTTCTTC. Its protein is CASSLYGSGDNEQFF.

The genes are TRBV27 and TRBJ1-6; 10 bases agree with TRBD1. The CDR3 loop spans 18 amino acids. Losses at the gene ends were 3 bases for V and 0 bases for J; bases not matched to a gene: 5. Germline V CDR1 and CDR2: MNHEY, SMNVEV (reference sequence). The CDR3 DNA is TGTGCCAGCAGTTTCGGGACAGGGGCCCCCTCCTATAATTCACCCCTCCACTTT. Translated: CASSFGTGAPSYNSPLHF.

The CDR3 loop reads CASSLTGGGYGYTF. CDR3 bases: TGTGCCAGCAGTTTGACAGGGGGAGGGTATGGCTACACCTTC. V usage is TRBV27 and J usage is TRBJ1-2; 9 bases line up with TRBD1. CDR1 and CDR2 from the germline V gene are MNHEY and SMNVEV (reference sequence). After removal of 3 bases from V and 5 bases from J, the junction contained 4 bases not matched to a gene. The length of the CDR3 is 14 residues.

This chain connects TRBV4-2 to TRBJ2-5, with 8 bases matching TRBD2. CDR1 is LGHNA, CDR2 YNFKEQ, per germline. V dropped 1 base and J dropped 5; count of bases not matched to a gene: 9. The CDR3 covers 16 residues. CDR3 DNA sequence: TGTGCCAGCAGCCAAGTACACAGCGGGAGTGGGGAGACCCAGTACTTC. Its translation is CASSQVHSGSGETQYF.

The V and J genes are TRBV29-1 and TRBJ2-7; TRBD2 agrees at 13 bases. Per the germline V gene, CDR1 is SQVTM and CDR2 is ANQGSEA. With V trimmed by 7 bases and J by 4 bases, 4 bases remained unmatched. The CDR3 sequence is 13 residues long. CDR3 nucleotide sequence: TGCAGCGGTAGGACTAGCGGGAGTTACGAGCAGTACTTC. It yields the protein CSGRTSGSYEQYF.

V usage is TRBV5-1 and J usage is TRBJ2-7, with 11 bases that match TRBD2. The trim removed 0 bases at V and 2 bases at J, leaving 4 bases unmatched. CDR1 SGHRS and CDR2 YFSETQ come from the germline V gene. This CDR3 contains 16 residues. CDR3 bases: TGCGCCAGCAGCTTGGAACCGGGACTAGCGGCCTACGAGCAGTACTTC. Amino acid sequence: CASSLEPGLAAYEQYF.

The chain has TRBV6-1 and TRBJ2-3; no clear D. Germline-derived CDR1 and CDR2 are MNHNS and SASEGT. CDR3 length equals 14 residues. Trimming cost V 10 bases and J 4 bases, with 18 bases left between them. CDR3 in DNA: TGTGCCATCCGTTCTGTGGGAAGTCCAGATACGCAGTATTTT. Protein: CAIRSVGSPDTQYF.

The chain combines TRBV28 with TRBJ2-1; a possible D gene is TRBD1 (6 bases). The germline CDR1 and CDR2 sequences are MDHEN and SYDVKM. The CDR3 is 14 amino acids. V gave up 7 bases and J gave up 6 bases, with 16 bases separating them. The CDR3 region is CASTQQGLRNEQFF. The CDR3 DNA follows: TGTGCCAGCACACAACAGGGTTTGCGCAATGAGCAGTTCTTC.

The J gene is TRBJ2-5, the V gene TRBV4-1, with D possibly TRBD1 on 6 matching bases. Between the trimmed V and J ends, which lost 5 bases and 1 base, there was a span of 11 bases. Germline CDR1 and CDR2: MGHRA and YSYEKL. The CDR3 totals 14 residues. The CDR3: CASSYRAAQETQYF. The CDR3, as DNA: TGCGCCAGCAGCTACAGGGCCGCCCAAGAGACCCAGTACTTC.

V usage is TRBV28 and J usage is TRBJ1-6; TRBD1 agrees at 9 bases. Germline V gives CDR1 MDHEN, CDR2 SYDVKM. Trimming at V came to 5 bases and at J to 7 bases, leaving 21 bases not matched to a gene. The CDR3 consists of 20 residues. CDR3 region: CASSLPHPGQGSTRNSPLHF. CDR3 sequence (DNA): TGTGCCAGCAGTCTCCCTCACCCGGGACAGGGAAGCACCCGAAATTCACCCCTCCACTTT. The entire variable domain, with the rest obtained from reference TRBV28 and TRBJ1-6, is as follows: DVKVTQSSRYLVKRTGEKVFLECVQDMDHENMFWYRQDPGLGLRLIYFSYDVKMKEKGDIPEGYSVSREKKERFSLILESASTNQTSMYLCASSLPHPGQGSTRNSPLHFGNGTRLTVT.

The rearrangement links TRBV5-8 to TRBJ2-7, with TRBD2 identical over 11 bases. Losses at the gene ends were 1 base for V and 8 bases for J; bases not matched to a gene: 17. Germline CDR1 and CDR2: SGHTS and YDEGEE. This CDR3 region has 18 residues. CDR3 in DNA: TGTGCCAGCAGCTTGAGGACAGGGGTAGATAGCGGGAGGGCCAAGCAGTACTTC. It translates to CASSLRTGVDSGRAKQYF.